In its sample, the clone carrying this T cell receptor (beta chain) was seen a few times. Its antigen is still unknown. This entry belongs to a study of blood T cells in healthy people across ages. Study conclusions and caveats: There was no known CMV status for donors, so expanded clonotype changes were possibly confounded.

CDR3 length: 13 residues. The germline V gene has CDR1 SGHVS and CDR2 FQNEAQ. The V end was cut by 10 bases, the J end by 7 bases, with 19 bases between. A sample-barcoded 5' primer and a J-beta primer mix were used in a second PCR of roughly 7 to 12 cycles. Every single cDNA molecule received a tag from a template-switch adaptor with 12 random nucleotides. Individual samples furnished no less than 2.5 million CDR3-containing paired-end reads apiece. MiXCR, applied by TCRdb to the 5' RACE reads, yields one record per CDR3 protein. The table lists approximately 1.5 million distinct CDR3 sequences, 30% to 35% of them singletons. Sample donors were healthy Caucasian individuals that came from Russia, aged 6 to 90.

The source is a woman in her 30s in good health. The sequenced sample consisted of blood. The chain joins TRBV7-8 to TRBJ2-5, with a tentative D call TRBD1 (5 bases). The chain's CDR3 is CATSLQGVRTQYF. The CDR3 DNA sequence: TGTGCCACCTCTCTCCAGGGTGTGAGGACCCAGTACTTC.